What follows are 13 T cell receptor beta chains derived from one specimen sequenced in a study of CD8+ T cells in alopecia areata. Following RNA extraction, reverse transcription yielded cDNA that acted as the sequencing template. Repertoires were generated with immunoSEQ multiplex PCR, while TCRdb's copy carries only in-frame clones and drops some. The sample consists of 10,000 to 15,000 clones, roughly 50% of them appearing once. Collected material from alopecia areata patients comprised lesional scalp punch biopsies and peripheral blood. The sequencing sample was made of skin. These receptors were taken from a human donor with alopecia areata.

The chain carries TRBV18 and TRBJ2-7; TRBD1 agrees at 7 bases. CDR1 and CDR2 (germline): KGHSH, LQKENI. This CDR3 contains 15 residues. The J segment lost 2 bases and the V segment lost 4 bases, leaving 8 bases of the junction unmatched. CDR3: CASSHGTEHTYEQYF. The CDR3 DNA is TGTGCCAGCTCACATGGGACAGAACACACCTACGAGCAGTACTTC.

The chain combines TRBV27 with TRBJ2-3; D is undetermined. V was trimmed by 5 bases and J by 6 bases, leaving 12 bases between them. Germline-derived CDR1 and CDR2 are MNHEY and SMNVEV (reference sequence). The CDR3 has 13 amino acids. The CDR3 DNA reads as TGTGCCAGCAGTGACCTTCTGGGTGATACGCAGTATTTT. It is translated as CASSDLLGDTQYF.

This chain joins TRBV11-2 and TRBJ2-7; D is perhaps TRBD2 (5 bases). CDR3 length: 16 residues. The V gene's germline CDR1 is SGHAT and CDR2 FQNNGV. V dropped 3 bases and J dropped 5 bases, with 20 bases sitting between them. CDR3 sequence (DNA): TGTGCCAGCAGCTTCTCCCTAGCTAGAAGTTACCACGAGCAGTACTTC. It translates to CASSFSLARSYHEQYF.

As regards this clone: Possible read error: a much larger clone is one base away. The chain links TRBV6-6 to TRBJ1-1; 10 nucleotides agree with TRBD1. Per germline, CDR1 MNHNY and CDR2 SVGAGI (reference sequence). The CDR3 covers 12 residues. J gave up 9 bases and V 5 bases, and 3 bases lay outside the gene matches. CDR3 in DNA: TGTGCCAGCAGTCGACAGGGGGCCAAAGCTTTCTTT. It yields the protein CASSRQGAKAFF.

This chain joins TRBV29-1 and TRBJ1-4, with D possibly matching TRBD1 (6 bases). V gave up 4 bases and J gave up 8 bases, with 14 bases separating them. CDR3 length: 13 residues. In germline, CDR1 is SQVTM, CDR2 ANQGSEA. The chain's CDR3 is CSVGQARGEKLFF. The DNA of the CDR3 is TGCAGCGTTGGACAGGCCCGAGGGGAAAAACTGTTTTTT. The whole variable domain, filled in from reference TRBV29-1 and TRBJ1-4, reads SAVISQKPSRDICQRGTSLTIQCQVDSQVTMMFWYRQQPGQSLTLIATANQGSEATYESGFVIDKFPISRPNLTFSTLTVSNMSPEDSSIYLCSVGQARGEKLFFGSGTQLSVL.

The V gene is TRBV19, the J gene TRBJ2-7; D may be TRBD1 or TRBD2 (5 bases each). CDR3 length equals 13 residues. CDR1 LNHDA and CDR2 SQIVND come from the germline V gene (reference sequence). Trimming shortened V by 7 bases and J by 6 bases, and 16 bases separated the two germline ends. CDR3 in amino acids: CASTQGEGSEQYF. In DNA, the CDR3 is TGTGCCAGTACCCAGGGAGAAGGTTCCGAGCAGTACTTC.

Only a few counts were recorded for this clone. The J gene is TRBJ2-1, the V gene TRBV7-8; 7 positions match TRBD2. Germline CDR1 is SGHVS and CDR2 is FQNEAQ. The CDR3 has 13 amino acids. Trimming at V came to 3 bases and at J to 10 bases, leaving 6 bases not matched to a gene. The CDR3 protein is CASSLGGMREQFF. DNA of the CDR3: TGTGCCAGCAGCTTGGGGGGGATGAGGGAGCAGTTCTTC.

Only a few counts were recorded for this clone. This chain links TRBV28 with TRBJ2-1; tentatively, D is TRBD1 or TRBD2 (5 bases each). V was pared by 2 bases and J by 8 bases, with 10 bases between. CDR3 length: 13 residues. The V gene's germline CDR1 is MDHEN and CDR2 SYDVKM. In DNA, the CDR3 is TGTGCCAGCAGTTTAGTCCGGGGCTATGAGCAGTTCTTC. Translated: CASSLVRGYEQFF. The full variable domain, completed using reference TRBV28 and TRBJ2-1, is DVKVTQSSRYLVKRTGEKVFLECVQDMDHENMFWYRQDPGLGLRLIYFSYDVKMKEKGDIPEGYSVSREKKERFSLILESASTNQTSMYLCASSLVRGYEQFFGPGTRLTVL.

This rearrangement joins TRBV6-1 to TRBJ2-3; 7 bases agree with TRBD1. The CDR3 contains 15 residues. V trimming: 5 bases; J trimming: 0 bases; junction bases outside the gene matches: 5. In germline, CDR1 is MNHNS, CDR2 SASEGT. CDR3 residues: CASSWGQPSTDTQYF. As DNA, the CDR3 is TGTGCCAGCAGTTGGGGACAGCCAAGCACAGATACGCAGTATTTT.

This clone turned up a few times. This chain links TRBV6-5 with TRBJ1-6; unclear D gene. The ends were cut back, 6 bases at V and 7 bases at J, with 10 bases in the middle. Germline assignment: CDR1 MNHEY and CDR2 SVGAGI. This CDR3 is built from 13 residues. The chain's CDR3 is CASSQEANSPLHF. In nucleotides, the CDR3 is TGTGCCAGCAGCCAAGAGGCCAATTCACCCCTCCACTTT.

This clone was detected a few times. The chain uses TRBV7-9 and TRBJ2-7; D call uncertain. Trimming removed 0 bases at V and 3 bases at J, with 3 bases between. The CDR3 contains 12 residues. Looked up from germline, CDR1 is SEHNR and CDR2 is FQNEAQ (reference sequence). CDR3 in DNA: TGTGCCAGCAGCTTAGCGGACTACGAGCAGTACTTC. Its translation is CASSLADYEQYF.

V usage is TRBV27 and J usage is TRBJ2-1, with D unresolved. V dropped 10 bases and J dropped 9 bases, with 16 bases sitting between them. The CDR3 length is 12 residues. Per germline, CDR1 MNHEY and CDR2 SMNVEV (reference sequence). CDR3 residues: CATRHAKFEQFF. CDR3 bases: TGTGCCACCCGGCATGCCAAGTTTGAGCAGTTCTTC.

This chain connects TRBV29-1 to TRBJ2-7, with D perhaps matching TRBD1 or TRBD2 (5 bases each). The germline CDR1 and CDR2 sequences are SQVTM and ANQGSEA. The CDR3 consists of 11 residues. The V end was cut by 4 bases, the J end by 4 bases, with 8 bases between. The CDR3 sequence is CSVGDGYEQYF. The CDR3 DNA sequence: TGCAGCGTTGGGGACGGTTACGAGCAGTACTTC.